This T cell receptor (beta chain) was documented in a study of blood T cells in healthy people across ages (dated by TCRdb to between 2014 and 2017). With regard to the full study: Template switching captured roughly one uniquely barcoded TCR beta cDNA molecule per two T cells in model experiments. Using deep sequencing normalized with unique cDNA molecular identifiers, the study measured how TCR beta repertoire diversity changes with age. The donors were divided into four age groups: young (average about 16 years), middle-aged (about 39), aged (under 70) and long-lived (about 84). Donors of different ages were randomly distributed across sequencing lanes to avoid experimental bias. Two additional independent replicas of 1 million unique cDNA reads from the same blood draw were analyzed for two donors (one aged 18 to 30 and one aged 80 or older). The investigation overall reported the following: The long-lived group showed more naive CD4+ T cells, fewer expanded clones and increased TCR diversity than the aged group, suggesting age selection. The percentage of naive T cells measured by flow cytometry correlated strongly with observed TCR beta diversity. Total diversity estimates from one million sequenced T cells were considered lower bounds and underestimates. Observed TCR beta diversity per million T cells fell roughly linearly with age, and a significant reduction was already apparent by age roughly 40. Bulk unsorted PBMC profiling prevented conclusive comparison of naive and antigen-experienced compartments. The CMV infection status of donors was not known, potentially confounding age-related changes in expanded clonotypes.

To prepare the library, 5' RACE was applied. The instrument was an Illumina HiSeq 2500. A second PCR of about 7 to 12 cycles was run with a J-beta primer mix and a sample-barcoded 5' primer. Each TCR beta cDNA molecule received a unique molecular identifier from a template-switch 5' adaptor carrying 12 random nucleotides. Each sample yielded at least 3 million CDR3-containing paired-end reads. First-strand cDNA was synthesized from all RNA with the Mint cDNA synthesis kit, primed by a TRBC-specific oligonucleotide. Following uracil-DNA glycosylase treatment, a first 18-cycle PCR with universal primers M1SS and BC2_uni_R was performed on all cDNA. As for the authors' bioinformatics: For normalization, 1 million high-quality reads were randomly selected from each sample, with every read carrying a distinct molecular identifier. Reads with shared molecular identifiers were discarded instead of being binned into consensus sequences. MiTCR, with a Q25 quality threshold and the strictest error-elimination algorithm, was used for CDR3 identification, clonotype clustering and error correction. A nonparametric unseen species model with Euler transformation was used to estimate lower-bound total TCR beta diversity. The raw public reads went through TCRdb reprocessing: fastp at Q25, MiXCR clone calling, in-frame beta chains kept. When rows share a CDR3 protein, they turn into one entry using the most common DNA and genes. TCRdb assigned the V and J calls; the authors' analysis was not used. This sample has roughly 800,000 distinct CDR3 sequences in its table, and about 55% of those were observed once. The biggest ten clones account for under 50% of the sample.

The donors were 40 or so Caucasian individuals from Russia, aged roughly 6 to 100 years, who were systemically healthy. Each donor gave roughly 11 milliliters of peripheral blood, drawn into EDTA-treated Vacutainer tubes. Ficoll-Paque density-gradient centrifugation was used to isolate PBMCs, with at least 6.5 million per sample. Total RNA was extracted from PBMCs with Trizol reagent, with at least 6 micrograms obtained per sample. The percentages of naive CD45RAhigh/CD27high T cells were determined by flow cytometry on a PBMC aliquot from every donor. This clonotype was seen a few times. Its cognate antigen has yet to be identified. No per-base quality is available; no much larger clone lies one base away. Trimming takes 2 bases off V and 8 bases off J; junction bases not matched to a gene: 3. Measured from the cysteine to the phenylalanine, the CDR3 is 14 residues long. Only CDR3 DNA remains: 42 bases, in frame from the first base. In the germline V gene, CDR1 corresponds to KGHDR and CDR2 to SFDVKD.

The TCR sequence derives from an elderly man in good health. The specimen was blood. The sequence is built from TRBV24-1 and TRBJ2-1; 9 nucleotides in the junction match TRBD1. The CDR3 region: CATSDWTGEDEQFF. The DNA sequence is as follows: TGTGCCACCAGTGATTGGACAGGGGAGGATGAGCAGTTCTTC.